This T cell receptor beta chain was observed in a study of cytomegalovirus exposure and HLA in healthy donors (dated 2017 in TCRdb). Broadly, across the study: In an earlier analysis of 587 of the donors, 276 Gb of sequence data and 90 million to 120 million unique TCR beta sequences from roughly 190 million T cells were reported. Alongside the repertoire data, information on donor age, sex, ethnicity and CMV serostatus was compiled. Along with the approximately 700-subject first cohort, a separate validation cohort of 120 different subjects was used. In an earlier analysis of more than 550 of the donors, high-throughput TCR beta sequencing was used to judge whether each TCR beta V gene segment behaved as functional or pseudogenic. Among roughly 370 genotyped donors of the cohort, an average of 235,054 unique TCR beta nucleotide sequences were sequenced per donor, roughly 18% of them non-productive. Both class I and class II loci were covered by HLA typing, at four-digit resolution. Rather than drawing on any new phenotypic data, the later analysis identified candidate immune exposures from TCR beta sequences and the way those sequences occurred across donors. Roughly 300 gigabases of sequencing data and 78 million or so unique TCR sequences were included in an early release covering roughly 700 HLA-typed donors. The study aimed to test whether cataloging public T cell receptors could reveal signatures of past pathogen exposure. Because of strong linkage in the cohort, four to six DR-DQ haplotypes were treated as single units for association and clustering. Of the roughly 390 genotyped donors, roughly 85% fell in the genetic ancestry cluster associated with self-reported Caucasian donors. All discovery cohort repertoires had been generated on a single sequencing platform. The study combined high-throughput TCR immunosequencing, statistical association of individual TCRs with disease status, and machine learning to predict cytomegalovirus infection status. Using immunosequencing, the study profiled T cell repertoires from about 650 subjects and related those repertoires to cytomegalovirus serostatus. A later genetic analysis used genome-wide SNP genotypes for about 60% of the roughly 670 donors, treating that subset as a discovery cohort. A later analysis re-examined previously published TCR beta repertoires from more than 650 donors and added high-resolution HLA genotyping to investigate patterns of TCR occurrence. Typing coverage varied by locus: about 629-630 donors for A, B, C, DRB1 and DQB1; 500 to 550 for DQA1; 606 for DPA1; 400 to 480 for DPB1.

Study-wide findings and limitations: A further reported finding was that TCR beta sequences accurately predicted the HLA-A and HLA-B alleles for most subjects in the first cohort. According to a later analysis, parvovirus B19, influenza, CMV and Epstein-Barr virus appeared linked to several top co-occurrence clusters. The classifier was reported to diagnose cytomegalovirus status with high specificity and sensitivity in both the original cohort and the validation cohort. A cluster of highly shared sequence variants was judged likely to represent a technical artifact of the sequencing pipeline. According to a later analysis, TCR association rates differed among HLA loci, with DRB1 alleles showing the most associated TCRs and HLA-C alleles showing the fewest. V-gene and J-gene trimming of TCR beta chains was associated with a missense DCLRE1C variant in a later genetic analysis, and the association was replicated in an independent cohort. When HLA alleles, especially DR and DQ, strongly co-occurred, attributing TCR associations to individual alleles was difficult. The presence/absence analyses assumed that sequencing depth was roughly uniform across donors, and that assumption may not be true. Seventeen rarely observed V segments, including chromosome 9 orphons, were excluded from the earlier analysis of approximately 500 of the donors because counts were too low. It was suggested by the authors that the approach could potentially be generalized to other disease states and immunological phenotypes. In an earlier analysis of 587 of the donors, most TCR beta V segments appeared in productive rearrangements about 87% or about 30% of the time, broadly matching IMGT annotations. A few of the identified cytomegalovirus-associated TCR beta chains were confirmed in vitro to be specific for cytomegalovirus antigens. Some IMGT-functional V segments, including TRBV6-2 and TRBV6-3, could not be distinguished by the 87-base-pair reads and were therefore excluded. Correlated functional status among segregating V segments might be attributable to linkage disequilibrium, but an unknown experimental factor could not be ruled out. This cohort had only TCR beta chains sequenced, and the lack of alpha or paired-chain data limited which features could be detected. The study gave a list of over 150 TCR beta chains associated with cytomegalovirus. According to a later analysis, most CMV-associated TCR beta chains appeared to be HLA-restricted, and the HLA associations seemed to be driven largely by CMV exposure. HLA typing was unavailable for some donors at each locus, so association tests used only the typed subset. Immune exposure information for the cohort was limited to CMV serostatus. Compared with the approximately 720-donor mean, donors in an Asian-associated ancestry cluster had fewer N-insertions in productive TCRs, according to a later genetic analysis. A later analysis associated around 16,000 TCR beta sequences with specific HLA alleles at a false discovery rate of 0.05. Across donors, most TCR sequences were observed very rarely, whereas some public TCRs were present in many individuals. Compared with equally common non-associated chains, HLA-associated TCR beta chains in a later analysis were more clonally expanded and had lower generation probabilities.

Taken from the germline V gene, the CDR1 and CDR2 loops are SGDLS and YYNGEE. The CDR3 numbers 16 residues from cysteine through phenylalanine. Only the CDR3 DNA is retained, 48 bases long and in frame from the first base. Trimming removed 8 bases from V and 2 bases from J; the gene matches leave 10 bases unexplained. The library relied on the immunoSEQ multiplex PCR assay. The multiplex PCR relied on a mix of 60 forward primers for TCR Vbeta segments and 13 reverse primers for TCR Jbeta segments. The CDR3 region of rearranged TCR beta genes was amplified from genomic DNA by a multiplex PCR assay. Amplified TCR beta libraries were sequenced as 87-base-pair reads on the Illumina HiSeq System. In the authors' own workflow: Across the 500 to 750 repertoires, a later analysis counted roughly 77 million unique TCR beta chains, approximately 12 million of which were shared by at least two donors. Raw reads were error-corrected and collapsed into unique sequences with a nearest-neighbor algorithm that merged closely related sequences to remove PCR and sequencing errors. To assign V, D and J gene segments, CDR3 sequences were aligned to IMGT reference sequences. Each retained sequence needed at least a six-nucleotide match to both a V gene segment and a J gene segment. Rearrangements were classified as productive when the CDR3 lacked stop codons and remained in frame with V and J, and all other rearrangements were classified as non-productive. Following IMGT convention, CDR3 was defined as the stretch from the second conserved V-encoded cysteine up to the conserved J-encoded phenylalanine. In an earlier analysis of more than 550 of the donors, sequences lacking an unambiguous match to a single V gene segment were excluded. In an earlier analysis of 450 to 750 of the donors, a V segment was called functional when productive rearrangements were above 56.7%, and segregating when the standard deviation between donors exceeded 5%. A statistical classification framework was built for diagnosing cytomegalovirus status from the catalog of TCR beta chain sequences. In a later analysis, V and J genes were assigned by comparing TCR nucleotide sequences against IMGT/GENE-DB human TR gene sequences. Using the TCRdist pipeline, a later analysis assigned CDR3 sequences along with most-parsimonious VDJ recombination scenarios. In a later analysis, every TCR beta chain was defined by the combination of its CDR3 amino acid sequence and its V-gene family, and reads without a unique V-gene family were dropped. In a later analysis, around 600 highly shared, low-generation-probability nucleotide sequences were removed to address suspected cross-contamination and a sequencing artifact. For each public chain, a later analysis derived a clonal expansion index from normalized ranks of inferred template counts within each repertoire. In a later analysis, generation probabilities were computed with a VDJ recombination model fitted to out-of-frame rearrangements, and the resulting probabilities were checked against IGoR. A later analysis scored TCR-TCR, TCR-HLA and TCR-CMV co-occurrence with hypergeometric tests, applying a repertoire-size bias correction to TCR pairs. False discovery rates were estimated in a later analysis by permuting HLA or CMV assignments 20 times. A later analysis grouped co-occurring TCRs with DBSCAN, adding TCRdist sequence similarity when clustering within HLA-allele-positive subsets. Repertoires with fewer than 30,000 or more than 120,000 public chains were left out of co-occurrence clustering, as were about five repertoires with anomalous nucleotide sharing. This immuneACCESS table, as held by TCRdb, lists in-frame sequences with V and J called but not all clones. Of the missing ones, under half trace to an unresolved V gene in checked studies; the others have no known cause. V and J calls and clone size are as listed in that table; D and trimming were resolved from the DNA. The sample has around 200,000 clones on record, roughly 79% of them singletons. Together, the top ten hold 1.5% to 2% of the sample.

The cohort consisted of 666 healthy bone marrow donors. At the time of sampling, every cohort member was nominally healthy, though immune exposures that went unrecorded were likely present. The donor was CMV seronegative and was included in the group of several hundred seronegative cohort members. A peripheral blood sample was collected from each donor, and TCR beta sequencing was performed on peripheral blood mononuclear cells. Genomic DNA extraction from the blood cell samples was performed with the Qiagen DNeasy Blood Extraction Kit. For this clone: Its specific antigen is unknown. The input lacks base qualities; no much larger clone sits a single base away.

This receptor was obtained from a man aged 18-30 years in good health and CMV-seronegative. The chain uses TRBV9 and TRBJ1-4, with 9 bases matching TRBD1. The sample taken for sequencing was PBMCs. CDR3 reads: CAREGQGDVTNEKLFF. The sequenced DNA is TGTGCCAGAGAGGGACAGGGAGACGTTACTAATGAAAAACTGTTTTTT.